Listed below are T cell receptor beta chains from one sample, sequenced in a study of cytomegalovirus exposure and HLA in healthy donors. Measured with immunoSEQ multiplex PCR; TCRdb has only the in-frame clones, and not every one. The table includes hundreds of thousands of clones, about 89% detected once. Specimen: PBMCs. These receptor sequences come from a woman under 30 in good health and CMV-seronegative. The CDR3 runs from the conserved cysteine through the conserved F or W. Each record gives: D gene, clone size, J gene, V gene, CDR3 DNA, CDR3 protein. A D gene is named only where the DNA matches it firmly. A row's size may be missing; if present it is once, few, many or a size class.

>TRBD2|once|TRBJ2-1|TRBV5-1
TGCGCCAGCAGCTGGCCCGGGACTAGCGGGAGAGTGAAGTTGTCCTACAATGAGCAGTTCTTC
CASSWPGTSGRVKLSYNEQFF
>-|-|TRBJ2-2|TRBV18
TGTGCCAGCTCACCACCGGGGGCGAGCACCGGGGAGCTGTTTTTT
CASSPPGASTGELFF
>-|-|TRBJ1-1|TRBV10-3
TGTGCCGTCGCCGGGGGGGCGATCGCTTTCTTT
CAVAGGAIAFF
>-|-|TRBJ1-2|TRBV19
TGTGCCAGTAGTCAAGGGGTCGGCTACACCTTC
CASSQGVGYTF
>-|-|TRBJ2-1|TRBV7-6
TGTGCCAGCAGCTCCACTCTCGGGACAACTTACAATGAGCAGTTCTTC
CASSSTLGTTYNEQFF
>TRBD1|-|TRBJ1-3|TRBV9
TGTGCCAGCAGCGGGACAGGGTACTCTGGAAACACCATATATTTT
CASSGTGYSGNTIYF
>-|-|TRBJ1-1|TRBV7-2
TGTGCCAGCAGCTTAGTTCCGGGGTACTTGGCAGCTTTCTTT
CASSLVPGYLAAFF
>-|-|TRBJ1-6|TRBV5-4
TGTGCCAGCAGCTTGGTCTCGGGGGGGGTAGATTCACCCCTCCACTTT
CASSLVSGGVDSPLHF
>TRBD2|-|TRBJ2-7|TRBV7-9
TGTGCCAGCAGCATGACTAGCGGGAGGGGTGACGAGCAGTACTTC
CASSMTSGRGDEQYF
>TRBD2|-|TRBJ2-3|TRBV2
TGTGCCAGCAGACTAGCGGGGGACCCTAGCACAGATACGCAGTATTTT
CASRLAGDPSTDTQYF
>TRBD1|once|TRBJ1-2|TRBV5-5
TGTGCCAGCAGCCTTCCCAGGGGGCGGGATGGCTACACCTTC
CASSLPRGRDGYTF
>-|-|TRBJ2-2|TRBV6-4
TGTGCCAGCAAGGGCGGGACTGAAGGCGGGGAGCTGTTTTTT
CASKGGTEGGELFF
>-|-|TRBJ1-5|TRBV5-6
TGTGCCAGCAGCTTCGCGGACTTACACAGCAATCAGCCCCAGCATTTT
CASSFADLHSNQPQHF
>TRBD2|-|TRBJ2-1|TRBV19
TGTGCCAGTAGTAAGGAGCTAGCGGCCTACAATGAGCAGTTCTTC
CASSKELAAYNEQFF
>-|-|TRBJ2-1|TRBV4-2
TGTGCCAGCAGCCAGGGCTTGGGAGCCTCCTACAATGAGCAGTTCTTC
CASSQGLGASYNEQFF
>TRBD2|-|TRBJ2-1|TRBV5-1
TGCGCCAGCAGCTTGCTGCGGGGGGGCCTCAATGAGCAGTTCTTC
CASSLLRGGLNEQFF
>TRBD1|once|TRBJ1-5|TRBV2
TGTGCCAGCAGCTCCGGGACAGGGTATCAGCCCCAGCATTTT
CASSSGTGYQPQHF
>TRBD2|few|TRBJ2-5|TRBV5-1
TGCGCCAGCAGCCACGGCGGGGGGGCACGGGAGACCCAGTACTTC
CASSHGGGARETQYF
>-|-|TRBJ1-2|TRBV4-3
TGCGCCAGCAGCCGACGAAGTACAGAGAACTATGGCTACACCTTC
CASSRRSTENYGYTF
>-|-|TRBJ1-1|TRBV7-9
TGTGCCAGCAGCCGTACTCACACAGGGCTGGGGGCTGAAGCTTTCTTT
CASSRTHTGLGAEAFF
>TRBD1|-|TRBJ2-7|TRBV5-1
TGCGCCAGCAGCTTGGGACAGGGGGTTCCCTACGAGCAGTACTTC
CASSLGQGVPYEQYF
>TRBD2|-|TRBJ2-1|TRBV7-6
TGTGCCAGCAGCCCAACCGTTGGGGGGGGGTACAATGAGCAGTTCTTC
CASSPTVGGGYNEQFF
>-|-|TRBJ1-5|TRBV7-2
TGTGCCAGCAGCTTAGACAGTCAGCCCCAGCATTTT
CASSLDSQPQHF
>-|-|TRBJ1-2|TRBV27
TGTGCCAGCAGTTTAAACCCAGGGCTCTATGGCTACACCTTC
CASSLNPGLYGYTF
>TRBD2|-|TRBJ2-7|TRBV5-4
TGTGCCAGCAGACAAGCGGGAGGACCCTACGAGCAGTACTTC
CASRQAGGPYEQYF
>-|-|TRBJ1-2|TRBV14
TGTGCCAGCAGCCAAGATCTCCCCCCAGGGTGGAGAGGCTACACCTTC
CASSQDLPPGWRGYTF
>-|-|TRBJ1-1|TRBV5-5
TGTGCCAGCAGCTTAAAACGAGGAACGATGAACACTGAAGCTTTCTTT
CASSLKRGTMNTEAFF
>-|-|TRBJ2-7|TRBV5-1
TGCGCCAGCAGCTTGGCATTTGACAGGTCCTACGAGCAGTACTTC
CASSLAFDRSYEQYF
>TRBD1|-|TRBJ1-2|TRBV27
TGTGCCAGCAGTCAGGGGGACAGGACCAGTGATGGCTACACCTTC
CASSQGDRTSDGYTF
>-|-|TRBJ2-1|TRBV7-9
TGTGCCAGCAGCTTAAGTCTAGACCCCTACAATGAGCAGTTCTTC
CASSLSLDPYNEQFF
>-|-|TRBJ2-3|TRBV4-2
TGTGCCAGCAGCCAAAAGGTATCCGTCGATTGGGGCCTCTCAGATACGCAGTATTTT
CASSQKVSVDWGLSDTQYF
>TRBD1|-|TRBJ1-5|TRBV4-3
TGCGCCAGCAGCCAAAGTTATCCCGCAGGGGGCCGCAATCAGCCCCAGCATTTT
CASSQSYPAGGRNQPQHF
>-|-|TRBJ2-1|TRBV23-1
TGCGCCAGCAGCCCCTCCGGGACAACACCTTACAATGAGCAGTTCTTC
CASSPSGTTPYNEQFF
>-|-|TRBJ2-5|TRBV5-6
TGTGCCAGCAGCGTACAAGAGACCCAGTACTTC
CASSVQETQYF
>-|-|TRBJ1-2|TRBV29-1
TGCAGCTCCAACGTGGGACAAACGGACGGCTACACCTTC
CSSNVGQTDGYTF
>TRBD1|-|TRBJ1-1|TRBV7-9
TGTGCCAGCAGCCCAACCTTCGGGACACAGGGGGGGCGTCGGACTGAAGCTTTCTTT
CASSPTFGTQGGRRTEAFF
>TRBD2|-|TRBJ2-5|TRBV11-2
TGTGCCAGCAGCTTAGTGAGCGGGACCCAAGAGACCCAGTACTTC
CASSLVSGTQETQYF
>-|-|TRBJ1-3|TRBV11-2
TGTGCCAGCAGCACAACCGGGATAGGAAACACCATATATTTT
CASSTTGIGNTIYF
>TRBD1|-|TRBJ2-7|TRBV7-8
TGTGCCAGCAGCGTCCGGGGACAGGGGTACGAGCAGTACTTC
CASSVRGQGYEQYF
>-|-|TRBJ1-2|TRBV10-3
TGTGCCATCAGTCCGGGGGTCGGCTTCTCCTATGGCTACACCTTC
CAISPGVGFSYGYTF
>-|-|TRBJ2-4|TRBV10-2
TGCGCCAGCAGTGAGTTGCGACTAGCCAAAAACATTCAGTACTTC
CASSELRLAKNIQYF
>-|-|TRBJ2-7|TRBV5-1
TGCGCCAGCAGCGCGGATAGGAGTACCTACGAGCAGTACTTC
CASSADRSTYEQYF
>TRBD1|-|TRBJ1-2|TRBV5-1
TGCGCCAGCAGCTTGACAGGGGACAGGAATAACTATGGCTACACCTTC
CASSLTGDRNNYGYTF
>-|-|TRBJ1-1|TRBV7-3
TGTGCCAGCAGCTCCGGGATCGACACTGAAGCTTTCTTT
CASSSGIDTEAFF
>TRBD2|-|TRBJ2-7|TRBV6-1
TGTGCCAGCTCGGGGCTAGCGGTCTCCTACGAGCAGTACTTC
CASSGLAVSYEQYF
>-|-|TRBJ1-6|TRBV10-1
TGCGCCAGCAGTTCGACAGGCCGTAATTCACCCCTCCACTTT
CASSSTGRNSPLHF
>-|-|TRBJ2-7|TRBV2
TGTGCCAGCTCGGCGGACTACGAGCAGTACTTC
CASSADYEQYF
>-|once|TRBJ2-1|TRBV7-2
TGTGCCAGCAGCCTCGGTGGGGGGGGCGGGAATGAGCAGTTCTTC
CASSLGGGGGNEQFF
>TRBD2|-|TRBJ2-7|TRBV7-2
TGTGCCAGCAGCTTAGCGCGGAGCGGGATGAGCTCCTACGAGCAGTACTTC
CASSLARSGMSSYEQYF